The 22 T cell receptor beta chains given below trace back to one sample, sequenced in a study of blood T cell repertoires in COVID-19. Generated by immunoSEQ multiplex PCR, the TCRdb table keeps only in-frame clones and is missing some. The sample lists roughly 280,000 clones, approximately 91% occurring once. Sample: peripheral blood. Receptors were obtained from a man aged 45 to 65 with acute or convalescent COVID-19.

The genes are TRBV5-1 and TRBJ2-2; D unresolved. Trimming left V 3 bases short and J 2 bases short, with 8 bases between. The germline V gene has CDR1 SGHRS and CDR2 YFSETQ. The CDR3 has 14 residues. CDR3 in DNA: TGCGCCAGCAGCTCCCACAGAAACACCGGGGAGCTGTTTTTT. Amino acid sequence: CASSSHRNTGELFF.

A single count supports this clone. The rearrangement links TRBV9 to TRBJ2-7; 7 bases are a match to TRBD2. The V segment lost 0 bases and the J segment 7 bases; nucleotides outside the gene matches: 4. This CDR3 is built from 13 residues. The germline V gene encodes CDR1 SGDLS and CDR2 YYNGEE. In nucleotides, the CDR3 is TGTGCCAGCAGCGTAGAGGTTAGCGGGGAGCAGTACTTC. This sequence encodes CASSVEVSGEQYF.

V gene TRBV7-2 combines with J gene TRBJ1-5; D is uncertain. The germline V gene encodes CDR1 SGHTA and CDR2 FQGNSA. Trimming cost V 3 bases and J 6 bases, with 9 bases left between them. The CDR3 spans 13 residues. CDR3 in amino acids: CASSLSPGQPQHF. The CDR3 coding sequence is TGTGCCAGCAGCTTGAGCCCGGGTCAGCCCCAGCATTTT.

This sequence joins TRBV10-3 and TRBJ2-5, with a weak D call TRBD1 (5 bases). Per germline, CDR1 ENHRY and CDR2 SYGVKD. The CDR3 has 11 residues. Trimming stripped 11 bases from V and 2 bases from J, with 9 bases between. CDR3 amino acids: CASQGQETQYF. CDR3 bases: TGTGCCTCCCAGGGACAAGAGACCCAGTACTTC.

V is TRBV18 and J is TRBJ1-3; unclear D gene. Deletions cut 3 bases from V and 0 bases from J, with 9 bases between. This CDR3 is built from 15 residues. CDR1 is KGHSH and CDR2 is LQKENI in the germline V gene. The CDR3 sequence: CASSPGLPSGNTIYF. CDR3 bases: TGTGCCAGCTCACCTGGGCTCCCCTCTGGAAACACCATATATTTT.

V gene TRBV9 combines with J gene TRBJ1-4; maybe TRBD1 (5 bases). The CDR3 length is 14 residues. The germline V and J ends were trimmed by 2 bases and 8 bases, with 13 bases remaining between them. CDR1 is SGDLS and CDR2 is YYNGEE in the germline V gene. The CDR3 DNA reads as TGTGCCAGCAGCGTTGACCGACAGAGCGAAAAACTGTTTTTT. Its translation is CASSVDRQSEKLFF.

This chain connects TRBV10-1 to TRBJ2-5; TRBD2 matches 7 bases. Per germline, CDR1 WNHNN and CDR2 SYGVQD (reference sequence). V was clipped by 11 bases and J by 0 bases; unmatched bases: 12. CDR3 length: 15 residues. The CDR3 reads CAGVWEGFYQETQYF. As DNA, the CDR3 is TGCGCCGGGGTCTGGGAGGGGTTTTACCAAGAGACCCAGTACTTC.

The chain recombines TRBV3-1 (or the pseudogene TRBV3-2) with TRBJ2-1; D might be TRBD2 (6 bases). CDR1 and CDR2 (germline): LGHDT, YNNKEL (reference sequence). Deletions cut 6 bases from V and 8 bases from J, with 17 bases between. The CDR3 contains 14 residues. CDR3 sequence: CASSQSGSVDEQFF. CDR3 DNA: TGTGCCAGCAGTCAGAGCGGGTCCGTCGATGAGCAGTTCTTC.

This chain connects TRBV13 to TRBJ1-5; unclear D gene. The CDR3 has 12 amino acids. Germline V gene sequence: CDR1 PRHDT, CDR2 FYEKMQ (reference sequence). Trimming left V 2 bases short and J 5 bases short, with 4 bases between. The CDR3 spells CASSLSDQPQHF. As DNA, the CDR3 is TGTGCCAGCAGCTTATCGGATCAGCCCCAGCATTTT. The full variable domain, in which reference TRBV13 and TRBJ1-5 provide the parts outside the CDR3, is AAGVIQSPRHLIKEKRETATLKCYPIPRHDTVYWYQQGPGQDPQFLISFYEKMQSDKGSIPDRFSAQQFSDYHSELNMSSLELGDSALYFCASSLSDQPQHFGDGTRLSIL.

The V gene is TRBV5-1, the J gene TRBJ2-5; maybe TRBD1 (6 bases). Deletions cut 4 bases from V and 1 base from J, with 17 bases between. The CDR3 has 16 amino acids. The germline V gene encodes CDR1 SGHRS and CDR2 YFSETQ. DNA of the CDR3: TGCGCCAGCAGCCGGGACAAAGGGCCACCCCAAGAGACCCAGTACTTC. Translating gives CASSRDKGPPQETQYF.

This clone has only one observation. The rearrangement joins TRBV19 to TRBJ1-5; D possibly corresponds to TRBD1 (6 bases). Trimming pared 0 bases from V and 0 bases from J, leaving 21 bases between. Looked up from germline, CDR1 is LNHDA and CDR2 is SQIVND (reference sequence). This CDR3 is 20 amino acids long. This chain's CDR3 is CASSIDPDRSGFYSNQPQHF. In DNA, the CDR3 is TGTGCCAGTAGTATAGACCCGGACAGATCAGGGTTTTATAGCAATCAGCCCCAGCATTTT. Together with reference TRBV19 and TRBJ1-5, the CDR3 gives the full variable domain: DGGITQSPKYLFRKEGQNVTLSCEQNLNHDAMYWYRQDPGQGLRLIYYSQIVNDFQKGDIAEGYSVSREKKESFPLTVTSAQKNPTAFYLCASSIDPDRSGFYSNQPQHFGDGTRLSIL.

V and J are TRBV19 and TRBJ1-2; 8 bases match TRBD1. There are 15 residues in the CDR3. J was trimmed by 6 bases and V by 4 bases; bases with no gene match: 10. The germline CDR1 and CDR2 sequences are LNHDA and SQIVND (reference sequence). DNA for the CDR3: TGTGCCAGTAGTAGGACAGGGAATGCACCGGATGGCTACACCTTC. Translating gives CASSRTGNAPDGYTF.

The rearrangement joins TRBV7-9 to TRBJ1-2; perhaps TRBD1 as D (5 bases). The germline V and J ends were trimmed by 1 base and 4 bases, with 16 bases remaining between them. The length of the CDR3 is 16 residues. Germline V lookup: CDR1 SEHNR, CDR2 FQNEAQ (reference sequence). CDR3 protein: CASSLERKGLSYGYTF. The CDR3 DNA is TGTGCCAGCAGCTTAGAACGGAAGGGACTTTCCTATGGCTACACCTTC. The whole variable domain, filled in from reference TRBV7-9 and TRBJ1-2, reads DTGVSQNPRHKITKRGQNVTFRCDPISEHNRLYWYRQTLGQGPEFLTYFQNEAQLEKSRLLSDRFSAERPKGSFSTLEIQRTEQGDSAMYLCASSLERKGLSYGYTFGSGTRLTVV.

The chain is built from TRBV5-1 and TRBJ2-2; D is possibly TRBD1 (6 bases). This CDR3 region has 14 residues. Trimming cost V 4 bases and J 6 bases, with 13 bases left between them. Germline V gene lookup returns CDR1 SGHRS and CDR2 YFSETQ. CDR3 coding DNA: TGCGCCAGCAGCCAAAGTACAGGGCCCGGGGAGCTGTTTTTT. Encoded protein: CASSQSTGPGELFF.

CDR3 nucleotides: TGTGCCAGCAGCCTCGACAGGGACGCCTACGAGCAGTACTTC. Translating gives CASSLDRDAYEQYF. J is TRBJ2-7 and V is TRBV7-3; 7 nucleotides agree with TRBD1. CDR1 and CDR2 from the germline V gene are SGHTA and FQGTGA. J gave up 2 bases and V 5 bases, and 6 bases lay outside the gene matches. The CDR3 loop spans 14 amino acids.

This chain connects TRBV9 to TRBJ2-1; weak D call: TRBD2 (6 bases). The V and J ends lost 3 bases and 10 bases respectively, with 20 bases between them. This CDR3 contains 15 residues. Germline V CDR1 and CDR2: SGDLS, YYNGEE. DNA of the CDR3: TGTGCCAGCAGCGCTTACTTGACTCAGGGAGGCGAGCAGTTCTTC. Amino acid sequence: CASSAYLTQGGEQFF. Using reference TRBV9 and TRBJ2-1 for the parts outside the CDR3, the full variable domain is DSGVTQTPKHLITATGQRVTLRCSPRSGDLSVYWYQQSLDQGLQFLIQYYNGEERAKGNILERFSAQQFPDLHSELNLSSLELGDSALYFCASSAYLTQGGEQFFGPGTRLTVL.

The gene calls are TRBV5-4 and TRBJ2-5; no clear D. CDR1 and CDR2 (germline): SGHNT, YYREEE (reference sequence). Trimming took 0 bases from V and 3 from J, leaving 6 bases between them. The CDR3 is 13 amino acids. CDR3 bases: TGTGCCAGCAGCTTGGATGTTAAAGAGACCCAGTACTTC. Its protein product is CASSLDVKETQYF. Supplemented by reference TRBV5-4 and TRBJ2-5, the full variable domain reads ETGVTQSPTHLIKTRGQQVTLRCSSQSGHNTVSWYQQALGQGPQFIFQYYREEENGRGNFPPRFSGLQFPNYSSELNVNALELDDSALYLCASSLDVKETQYFGPGTRLLVL.

The rearrangement uses TRBV18 and TRBJ2-5, with D unclear. The CDR3 totals 12 residues. Germline V gives CDR1 KGHSH, CDR2 LQKENI. V was clipped by 3 bases and J by 4 bases, with 6 bases between them. This CDR3 is CASSPETETQYF. The DNA of the CDR3 is TGTGCCAGCTCACCGGAGACAGAGACCCAGTACTTC.

The chain uses TRBV11-1 and TRBJ2-7; 9 bases line up with TRBD1. The CDR3 runs 14 residues. Germline V gives CDR1 SGHAT, CDR2 FQDESV (reference sequence). V was clipped by 5 bases and J by 2 bases; unmatched bases: 4. CDR3 bases: TGTGCCAGCAGCCTGGGACAGGGCCCCTACGAGCAGTACTTC. This gives the protein CASSLGQGPYEQYF. The complete variable domain, with remaining parts taken from reference TRBV11-1 and TRBJ2-7, reads EAEVAQSPRYKITEKSQAVAFWCDPISGHATLYWYRQILGQGPELLVQFQDESVVDDSQLPKDRFSAERLKGVDSTLKIQPAELGDSAMYLCASSLGQGPYEQYFGPGTRLTVT.

Ten or more counts support this clone. The V call is TRBV7-9, the J call TRBJ1-6; the D is unclear. The CDR3 runs 17 residues. Per the germline V gene, CDR1 is SEHNR and CDR2 is FQNEAQ (reference sequence). Trimming pared 4 bases from V and 8 bases from J, leaving 21 bases between. The CDR3 sequence: CASSSSDGILAYSPLHF. In DNA form, the CDR3 reads TGTGCCAGCAGCTCCTCGGACGGGATATTGGCGTATTCACCCCTCCACTTT.

The rearrangement joins TRBV7-6 to TRBJ2-7, with D maybe TRBD2 (6 bases). The CDR3 is made up of 15 amino acids. The V and J ends lost 5 bases and 4 bases respectively, with 18 bases between them. Germline V gene data show CDR1 as SGHVS and CDR2 as FNYEAQ. The CDR3 nucleotides are TGTGCCAGCAGCCCCCGACTAGACCCCTCGTACGAGCAGTACTTC. Amino acid sequence: CASSPRLDPSYEQYF.

V is TRBV5-1 and J is TRBJ2-1; 10 bases align to TRBD2. CDR3 length equals 16 residues. Germline CDR1 and CDR2: SGHRS and YFSETQ. The J segment lost 5 bases and the V segment lost 0 bases, leaving 5 bases of the junction unmatched. As DNA, the CDR3 is TGCGCCAGCAGCTTGGGGGGGACTAGCGCTGACAATGAGCAGTTCTTC. Translation: CASSLGGTSADNEQFF.